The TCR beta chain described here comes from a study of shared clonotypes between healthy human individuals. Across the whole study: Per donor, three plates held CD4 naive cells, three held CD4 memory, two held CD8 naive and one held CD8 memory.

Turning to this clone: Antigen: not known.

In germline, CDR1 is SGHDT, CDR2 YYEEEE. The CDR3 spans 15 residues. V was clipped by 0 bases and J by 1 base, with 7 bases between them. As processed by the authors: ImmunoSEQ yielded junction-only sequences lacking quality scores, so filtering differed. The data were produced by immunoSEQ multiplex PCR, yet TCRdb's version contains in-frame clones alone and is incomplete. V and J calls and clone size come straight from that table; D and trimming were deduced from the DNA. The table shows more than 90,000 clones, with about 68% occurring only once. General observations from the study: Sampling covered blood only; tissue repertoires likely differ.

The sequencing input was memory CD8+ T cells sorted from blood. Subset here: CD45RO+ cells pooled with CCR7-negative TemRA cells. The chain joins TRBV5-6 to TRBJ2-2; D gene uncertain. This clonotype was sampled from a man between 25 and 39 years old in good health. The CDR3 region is CASSLGWGNTGELFF. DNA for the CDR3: TGTGCCAGCAGCTTGGGGTGGGGGAACACCGGGGAGCTGTTTTTT. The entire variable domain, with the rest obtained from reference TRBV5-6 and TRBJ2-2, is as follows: DAGVTQSPTHLIKTRGQQVTLRCSPKSGHDTVSWYQQALGQGPQFIFQYYEEEERQRGNFPDRFSGHQFPNYSSELNVNALLLGDSALYLCASSLGWGNTGELFFGEGSRLTVL.